The count of the clone carrying this TCR beta chain is one. Using immunoSEQ multiplex PCR, the repertoire was profiled, and TCRdb retains in-frame clones only, with some absent. The sample shows 180,000 or so clones, around 87% of them seen only once. This sample is part of a study of blood T cell repertoires in COVID-19. Overall study context: T cells, B-cell-depleted T cells, or PBMCs provided the cDNA or gDNA that served as material.

The CDR3 runs 14 residues. V lost 4 bases and J 5 bases, leaving 12 bases between the germline ends. Germline V gene data show CDR1 as KGHDR and CDR2 as SFDVKD. This chain connects TRBV24-1 to TRBJ2-3; possible D gene TRBD2, 6 bases. Source material: peripheral blood. The origin of this receptor is a man aged 35-49 years with active or convalescent COVID-19. CDR3 amino acids: CATSEGGTVDTQYF. The DNA of the CDR3 is TGTGCCACCAGTGAGGGCGGGACTGTAGATACGCAGTATTTT.